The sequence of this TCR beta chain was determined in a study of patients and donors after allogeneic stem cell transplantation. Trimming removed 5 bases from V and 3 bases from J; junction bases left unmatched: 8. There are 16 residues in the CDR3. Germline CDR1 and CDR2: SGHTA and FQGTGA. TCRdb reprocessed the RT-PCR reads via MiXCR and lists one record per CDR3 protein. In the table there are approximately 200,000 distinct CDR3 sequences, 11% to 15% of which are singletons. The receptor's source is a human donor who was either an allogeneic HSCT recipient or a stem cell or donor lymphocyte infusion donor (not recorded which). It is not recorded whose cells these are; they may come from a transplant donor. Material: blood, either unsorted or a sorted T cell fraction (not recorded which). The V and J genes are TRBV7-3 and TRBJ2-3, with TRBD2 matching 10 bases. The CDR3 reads CASSRTGTSETDTQYF. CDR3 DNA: TGTGCCAGCAGCCGTACGGGGACTAGCGAAACAGATACGCAGTATTTT.